This T cell receptor (beta chain) stems from a study of shared clonotypes between healthy human individuals. Overall study findings and caveats: Memory subsets had estimated richness that was generally smaller than that of naive subsets.

This clone was counted a single time. Its antigen is as yet unknown. CD45RO-negative cells were positively selected for CCR7, leaving out terminally differentiated effector memory CD45RA+ cells. Germline trimming cut 3 bases from V and 8 bases from J; bases unmatched to any gene: 6. The CDR3 contains 14 residues. Germline-derived CDR1 and CDR2 are MDHEN and SYDVKM. An assay was performed, and its level was deep. Genomic DNA of every subset was divided equally among multiple immunoSEQ plates. In the source study's methods: ImmunoSEQ output lacked quality scores and full-length reads, limiting matched filtering. The table came from immunoSEQ multiplex PCR; TCRdb's copy has only in-frame clones and leaves some out. The V and J calls and the clone size are those of that table, but D and trimming were determined from the DNA. The data contain hundreds of thousands of clones, roughly 96% of them singletons.

The sequencing sample was made of naive CD8+ T cells sorted from blood. The chain uses TRBV28 and TRBJ2-4; 8 bases agree with TRBD2. The sequence was collected from a woman in her 30s in good health. The DNA for the CDR3 is TGTGCCAGCAGTTTCTCCAGCGGGAGTCACATTCAGTACTTC. Translating gives CASSFSSGSHIQYF.